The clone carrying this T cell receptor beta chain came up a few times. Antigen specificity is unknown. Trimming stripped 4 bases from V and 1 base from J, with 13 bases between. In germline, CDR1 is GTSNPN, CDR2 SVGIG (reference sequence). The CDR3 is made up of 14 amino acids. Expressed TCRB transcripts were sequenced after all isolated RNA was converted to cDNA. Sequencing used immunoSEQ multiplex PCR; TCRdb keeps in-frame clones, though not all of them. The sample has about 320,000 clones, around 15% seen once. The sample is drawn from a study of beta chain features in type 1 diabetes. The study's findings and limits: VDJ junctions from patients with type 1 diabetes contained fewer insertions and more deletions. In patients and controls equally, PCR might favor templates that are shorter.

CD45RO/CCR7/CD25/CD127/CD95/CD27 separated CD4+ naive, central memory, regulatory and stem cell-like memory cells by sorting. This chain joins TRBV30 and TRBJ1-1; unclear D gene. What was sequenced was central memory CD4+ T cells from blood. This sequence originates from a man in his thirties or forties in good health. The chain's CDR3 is CAWTLWEGNTEAFF. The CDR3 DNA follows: TGTGCCTGGACCCTCTGGGAAGGGAACACTGAAGCTTTCTTT.